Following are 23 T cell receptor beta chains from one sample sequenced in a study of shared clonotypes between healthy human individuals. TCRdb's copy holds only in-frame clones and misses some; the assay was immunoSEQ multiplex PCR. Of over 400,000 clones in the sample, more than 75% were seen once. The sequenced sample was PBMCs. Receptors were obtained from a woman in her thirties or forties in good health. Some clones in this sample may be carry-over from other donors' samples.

The CDR3 DNA sequence: TGTGCCAGCAGTCCCGAGGGCTATGGCTACACCTTC. Its protein product is CASSPEGYGYTF. The V and J genes are TRBV2 and TRBJ1-2; D not resolved. From germline, CDR1 is SNHLY and CDR2 FYNNEI. CDR3 length: 12 amino acids. With 5 bases removed from V and 4 bases from J, the gap between germline ends came to 8 bases.

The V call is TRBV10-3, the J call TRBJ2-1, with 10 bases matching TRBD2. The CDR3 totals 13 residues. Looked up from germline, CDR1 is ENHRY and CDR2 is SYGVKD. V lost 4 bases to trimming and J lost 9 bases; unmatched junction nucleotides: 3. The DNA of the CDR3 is TGTGCCATCAGTGGAATAGCGGGAGGTGAGCAGTTCTTC. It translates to CAISGIAGGEQFF.

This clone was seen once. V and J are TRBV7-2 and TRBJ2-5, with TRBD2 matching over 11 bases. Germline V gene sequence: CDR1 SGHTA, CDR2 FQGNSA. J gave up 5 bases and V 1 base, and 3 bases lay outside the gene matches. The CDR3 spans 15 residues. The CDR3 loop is CASSLDPSGGETQYF. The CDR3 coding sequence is TGTGCCAGCAGCTTAGATCCTAGCGGGGGGGAGACCCAGTACTTC.

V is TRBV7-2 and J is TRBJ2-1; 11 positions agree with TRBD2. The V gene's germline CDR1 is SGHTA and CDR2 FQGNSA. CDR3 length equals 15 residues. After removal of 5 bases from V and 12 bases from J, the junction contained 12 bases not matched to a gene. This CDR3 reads CASSTVGGLAGGQFF. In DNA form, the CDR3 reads TGTGCCAGCAGCACAGTGGGGGGTCTAGCGGGAGGGCAGTTCTTC.

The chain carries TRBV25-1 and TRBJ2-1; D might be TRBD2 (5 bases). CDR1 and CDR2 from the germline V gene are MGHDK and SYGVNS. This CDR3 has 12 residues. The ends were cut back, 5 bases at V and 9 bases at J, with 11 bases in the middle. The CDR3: CASSTGYGEQFF. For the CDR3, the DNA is TGTGCCAGCAGTACGGGGTACGGTGAGCAGTTCTTC.

This chain's CDR3 is CSVEQGLRNTIYF. The CDR3 region has the DNA TGCAGCGTTGAGCAGGGTTTGAGAAACACCATATATTTT. V usage is TRBV29-1 and J usage is TRBJ1-3, with D perhaps matching TRBD1 (5 bases). This CDR3 spans 13 amino acids. V shed 3 bases and J shed 5 bases, with 11 bases lying between them. The germline CDR1 and CDR2 sequences are SQVTM and ANQGSEA.

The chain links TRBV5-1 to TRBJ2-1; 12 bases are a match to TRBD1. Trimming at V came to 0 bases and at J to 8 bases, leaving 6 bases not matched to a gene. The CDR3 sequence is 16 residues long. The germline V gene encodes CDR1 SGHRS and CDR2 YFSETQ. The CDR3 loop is CASSLEGQGAIDEQFF. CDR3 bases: TGCGCCAGCAGCTTGGAGGGACAGGGGGCGATCGATGAGCAGTTCTTC.

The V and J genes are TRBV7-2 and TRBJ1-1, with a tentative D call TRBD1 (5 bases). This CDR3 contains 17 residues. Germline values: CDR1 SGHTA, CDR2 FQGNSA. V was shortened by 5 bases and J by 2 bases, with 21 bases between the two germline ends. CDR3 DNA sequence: TGTGCCAGCAGCCAACAGCCGGGACGGCTTTCTAACACTGAAGCTTTCTTT. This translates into CASSQQPGRLSNTEAFF.

The CDR3 nucleotides read TGTGCCAGCAGTTTACTCCAGGGGTCCCCTGGGGCCAACGTCCTGACTTTC. Translated, it gives CASSLLQGSPGANVLTF. The V call is TRBV28, the J call TRBJ2-6, with D possibly being TRBD1 (6 bases). Trimming pared 2 bases from V and 2 bases from J, leaving 13 bases between. This CDR3 contains 17 residues. The germline V gene encodes CDR1 MDHEN and CDR2 SYDVKM.

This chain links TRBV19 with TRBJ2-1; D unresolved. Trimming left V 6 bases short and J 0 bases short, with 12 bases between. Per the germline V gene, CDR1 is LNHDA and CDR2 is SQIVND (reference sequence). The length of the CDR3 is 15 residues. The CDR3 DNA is TGTGCCAGTAGAAGGGTATTGAGCTCCTACAATGAGCAGTTCTTC. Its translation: CASRRVLSSYNEQFF.

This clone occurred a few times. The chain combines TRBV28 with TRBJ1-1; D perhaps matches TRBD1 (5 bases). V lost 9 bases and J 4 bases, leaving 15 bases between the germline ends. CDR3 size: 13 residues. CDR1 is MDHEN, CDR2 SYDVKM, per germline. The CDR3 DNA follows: TGTGCCAGTCGGCCCCGGGGGACCACTGAAGCTTTCTTT. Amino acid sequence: CASRPRGTTEAFF.

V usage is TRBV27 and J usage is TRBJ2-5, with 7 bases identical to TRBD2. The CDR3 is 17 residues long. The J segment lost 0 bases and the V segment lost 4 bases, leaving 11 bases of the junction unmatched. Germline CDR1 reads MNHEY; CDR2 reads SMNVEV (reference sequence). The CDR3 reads CASSSFSPAGNQETQYF. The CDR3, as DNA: TGTGCCAGCAGTTCTTTTTCCCCAGCGGGAAACCAAGAGACCCAGTACTTC.

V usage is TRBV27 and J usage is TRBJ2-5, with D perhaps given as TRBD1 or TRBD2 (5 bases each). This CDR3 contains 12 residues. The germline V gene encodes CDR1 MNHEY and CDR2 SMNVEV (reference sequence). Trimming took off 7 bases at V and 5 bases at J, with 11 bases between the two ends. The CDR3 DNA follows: TGTGCCAGCATCTCTGAGGGGGAGACCCAGTACTTC. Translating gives CASISEGETQYF.

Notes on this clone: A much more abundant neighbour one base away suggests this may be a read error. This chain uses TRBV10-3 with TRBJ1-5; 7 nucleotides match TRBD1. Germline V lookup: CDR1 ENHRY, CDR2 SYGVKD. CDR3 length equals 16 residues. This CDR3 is CAIGDQGGGSNQPQHF. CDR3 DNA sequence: TGTGCCATCGGTGACCAGGGGGGGGGAAGCAATCAGCCCCAGCATTTT.

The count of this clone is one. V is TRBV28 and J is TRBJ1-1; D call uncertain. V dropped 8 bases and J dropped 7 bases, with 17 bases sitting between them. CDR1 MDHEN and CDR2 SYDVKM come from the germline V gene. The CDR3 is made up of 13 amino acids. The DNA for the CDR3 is TGTGCCAGCTCGAGTTCACTGACGGATGAAGCTTTCTTT. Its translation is CASSSSLTDEAFF.

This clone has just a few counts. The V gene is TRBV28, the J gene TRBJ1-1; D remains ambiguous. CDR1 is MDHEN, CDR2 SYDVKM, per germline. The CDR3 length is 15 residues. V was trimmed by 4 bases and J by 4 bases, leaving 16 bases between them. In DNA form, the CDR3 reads TGTGCCAGCAGTTCTCAAGGGAGGGTGGGCACTGAAGCTTTCTTT. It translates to CASSSQGRVGTEAFF.

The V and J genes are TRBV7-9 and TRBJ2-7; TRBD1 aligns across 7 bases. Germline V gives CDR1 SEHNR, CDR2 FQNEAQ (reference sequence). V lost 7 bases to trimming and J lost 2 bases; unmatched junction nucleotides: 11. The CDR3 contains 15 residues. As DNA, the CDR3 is TGTGCCAGCATCCACACCGGGACAGCAACCTACGAGCAGTACTTC. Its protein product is CASIHTGTATYEQYF.

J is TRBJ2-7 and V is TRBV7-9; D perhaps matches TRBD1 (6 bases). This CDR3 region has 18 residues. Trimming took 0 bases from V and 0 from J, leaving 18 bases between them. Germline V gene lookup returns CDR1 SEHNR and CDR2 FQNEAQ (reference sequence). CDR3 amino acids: CASSLATGTHQSSYEQYF. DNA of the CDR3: TGTGCCAGCAGCTTAGCCACGGGGACACACCAGAGCTCCTACGAGCAGTACTTC. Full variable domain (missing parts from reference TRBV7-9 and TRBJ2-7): DTGVSQNPRHKITKRGQNVTFRCDPISEHNRLYWYRQTLGQGPEFLTYFQNEAQLEKSRLLSDRFSAERPKGSFSTLEIQRTEQGDSAMYLCASSLATGTHQSSYEQYFGPGTRLTVT.

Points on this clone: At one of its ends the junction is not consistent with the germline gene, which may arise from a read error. The CDR3 DNA follows: TGTGCTAGCAGCTTCCACCCGGTGCGACTATGGGGGCCGGTAGATACGCAGTATTTT. It yields the protein CASSFHPVRLWGPVDTQYF. The gene calls are TRBV7-7 and TRBJ2-3; D perhaps matches TRBD1 (6 bases). This CDR3 has 19 residues. CDR1 and CDR2 (germline): SSHAT, FNYEAQ (reference sequence).

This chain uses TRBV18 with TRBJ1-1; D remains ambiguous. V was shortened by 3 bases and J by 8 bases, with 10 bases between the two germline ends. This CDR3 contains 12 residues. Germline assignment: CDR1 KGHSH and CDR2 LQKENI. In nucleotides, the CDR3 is TGTGCCAGCTCACCGGGGAGACTAGAAGCTTTCTTT. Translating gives CASSPGRLEAFF. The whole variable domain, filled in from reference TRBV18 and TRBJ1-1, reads NAGVMQNPRHLVRRRGQEARLRCSPMKGHSHVYWYRQLPEEGLKFMVYLQKENIIDESGMPKERFSAEFPKEGPSILRIQQVVRGDSAAYFCASSPGRLEAFFGQGTRLTVV.

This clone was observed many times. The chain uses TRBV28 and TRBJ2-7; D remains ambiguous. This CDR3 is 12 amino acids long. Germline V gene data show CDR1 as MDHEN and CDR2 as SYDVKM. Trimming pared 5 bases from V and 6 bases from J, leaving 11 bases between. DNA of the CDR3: TGTGCCAGCAGTGACCTGTTGGGCGAGCAGTACTTC. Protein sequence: CASSDLLGEQYF.

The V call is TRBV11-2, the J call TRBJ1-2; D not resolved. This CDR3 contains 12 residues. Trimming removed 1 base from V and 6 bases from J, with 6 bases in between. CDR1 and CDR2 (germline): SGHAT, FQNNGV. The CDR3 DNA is TGTGCCAGCAGCTTAGTTGGTAATGGCTACACCTTC. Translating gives CASSLVGNGYTF.

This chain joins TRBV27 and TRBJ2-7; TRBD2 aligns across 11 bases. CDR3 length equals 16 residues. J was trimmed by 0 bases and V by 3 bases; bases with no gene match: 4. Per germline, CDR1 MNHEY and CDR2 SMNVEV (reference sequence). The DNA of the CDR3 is TGTGCCAGCAGTTTCCTAGCGGGAGGTCTCTCCTACGAGCAGTACTTC. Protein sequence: CASSFLAGGLSYEQYF.